A selection of T cell receptor beta chains follows, all from one sample in a study of T cell repertoires in cytomegalovirus infection. What these receptors recognize is not known. TCRdb reprocessed the reads with MiXCR, giving one entry per CDR3 protein. This sample has about 270,000 distinct CDR3 sequences; approximately 22% occur once, and the top ten carry roughly 19%. The source was cultured PBMCs, collected from culture after CMV antigen stimulation. Receptors were obtained from a human donor in good health (CMV status not recorded). Some clones in this sample may be carry-over from other donors' samples. CDR3s leave out the opening cysteine and the closing phenylalanine or tryptophan. The D gene is left open where the match is weak.

J,D,V,CDR3
TRBJ2-3,.,TRBV7-7,ASSLVGTQDTQY
TRBJ2-3,TRBD1,TRBV19,ASSNWTGRGTDTQY
TRBJ2-1,TRBD1,TRBV19,ASRTNRDSWRWF
TRBJ1-1,.,TRBV7-2,ASSFFKVATDGMNTEAF
TRBJ2-5,TRBD2,TRBV11-3,ASSHELAGGSETQY
TRBJ2-5,.,TRBV15,ATSRDLETQY
TRBJ1-5,.,TRBV9,ASSVSNMSPQH
TRBJ1-2,.,TRBV20-1,SARGTFDAGYT
TRBJ2-1,TRBD2,TRBV6-6,ASSTRTSGRSTYNEQF
TRBJ2-6,.,TRBV7-8,ASRSGRWGANVLT
TRBJ2-1,TRBD2,TRBV7-2,ASSFSGTIYNEQF
TRBJ2-3,.,TRBV4-3,ASSQESPLAGDRKRDTQY
TRBJ2-3,.,TRBV7-8,ATVAETDTQY
TRBJ1-2,.,TRBV30,AWNLGLHYGYT
TRBJ1-5,.,TRBV7-2,ASSLAFGRNQPQH
TRBJ2-3,TRBD2,TRBV7-3,ASSAATSGRTDTQY
TRBJ2-3,TRBD2,TRBV29-1,SVEDPGTSGSTDTQY
TRBJ2-7,.,TRBV2,ASSGPSLSSYEQY
TRBJ1-4,TRBD1,TRBV12-3/TRBV12-4,DSSSRQGEKLF
TRBJ1-2,TRBD1,TRBV7-2,ASSLEGRGPGYGYT
TRBJ2-4,.,TRBV23-1,ASVRRTPRLAKNIQY
TRBJ2-1,TRBD2,TRBV19,ASSELAGTYNEQF
TRBJ1-5,TRBD1,TRBV12-3/TRBV12-4,ASSLWTGIDSNQPQH
TRBJ1-2,.,TRBV6-5,ASSLESPTSFGYT
TRBJ1-5,.,TRBV19,ASSIEVYQPQH
TRBJ1-5,.,TRBV28,ASRAGQRNQPQH
TRBJ1-2,.,TRBV5-1,ASSPPVGRGGGYT
TRBJ1-1,.,TRBV4-1,ASSHGIIMNTEAF
TRBJ2-5,TRBD1,TRBV24-1,ATKGQGGETQY
TRBJ1-3,.,TRBV7-8,ASSFQGLSGNTIY
TRBJ1-2,.,TRBV4-3,ASSQDLSGNYGYT
TRBJ2-1,.,TRBV7-2,ASSSETKKRNEQF
TRBJ2-5,.,TRBV11-2,ASRKGGGGAAETQY
TRBJ2-7,.,TRBV7-9,ASSLVELGISYEQY
TRBJ2-1,TRBD2,TRBV5-1,ASFPLAGVVHNEQF
TRBJ2-7,.,TRBV29-1,SGGRSRGDEQY
TRBJ1-4,.,TRBV12-3/TRBV12-4,ASSLWPNEKLF
TRBJ1-1,.,TRBV24-1,ATDDGQTNTEAF
TRBJ1-2,.,TRBV7-2,ASSLSTGGTYGYT
TRBJ2-5,.,TRBV19,ASSSDQETQY
TRBJ1-6,TRBD1,TRBV12-3/TRBV12-4,ASSSQGAAPLH
TRBJ2-3,TRBD2,TRBV30,AWSVLAGVTDTQY
TRBJ2-5,.,TRBV24-1,ATSDLARGGRETQY
TRBJ1-2,.,TRBV5-4,ASSSSDGFAYGYT
TRBJ1-2,.,TRBV20-1,SASPRSNGYT
TRBJ2-5,.,TRBV30,AWSPRETQY
TRBJ1-4,.,TRBV30,AWSARDTPATNEKLF
TRBJ2-3,TRBD2,TRBV7-2,ASSLSGGRADTQY
TRBJ2-7,.,TRBV12-3/TRBV12-4,ASSLDSHPYEQY
TRBJ1-2,.,TRBV6-5,ASSSQARKGYGYT
TRBJ2-7,.,TRBV18,ASSPLQGGEQY
TRBJ1-2,.,TRBV27,ASSFNGNYGYT
TRBJ2-1,.,TRBV7-6,ASSLYGSHNEQF
TRBJ2-1,.,TRBV7-6,AITPPSSYNEQF
TRBJ2-1,.,TRBV11-2,ASSPSPGWDEQF
TRBJ1-1,TRBD1,TRBV28,ASSRTGPPEAF
TRBJ1-2,TRBD1,TRBV4-3,ASSLGQEDYGYT
TRBJ2-2,TRBD2,TRBV28,ASSLGGSGANTGELI
TRBJ1-6,TRBD1,TRBV19,ASSDGQGDNSPLH
TRBJ2-1,TRBD1,TRBV12-3/TRBV12-4,ASRPGQGVREQF